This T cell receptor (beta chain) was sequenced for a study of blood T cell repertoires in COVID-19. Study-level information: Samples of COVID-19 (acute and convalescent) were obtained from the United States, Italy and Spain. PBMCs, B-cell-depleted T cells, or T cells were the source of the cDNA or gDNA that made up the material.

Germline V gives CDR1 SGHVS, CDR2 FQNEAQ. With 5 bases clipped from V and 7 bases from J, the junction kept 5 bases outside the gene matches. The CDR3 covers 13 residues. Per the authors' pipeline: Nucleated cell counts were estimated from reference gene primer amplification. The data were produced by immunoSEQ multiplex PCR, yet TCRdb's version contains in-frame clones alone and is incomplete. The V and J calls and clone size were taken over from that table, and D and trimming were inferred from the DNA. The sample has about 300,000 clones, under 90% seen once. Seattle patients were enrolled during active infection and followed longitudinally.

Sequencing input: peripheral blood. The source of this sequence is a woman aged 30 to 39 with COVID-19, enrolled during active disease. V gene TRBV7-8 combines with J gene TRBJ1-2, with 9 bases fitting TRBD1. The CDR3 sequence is CASSPGQGGGYTF. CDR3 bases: TGTGCCAGCAGCCCGGGACAGGGAGGTGGCTACACCTTC.